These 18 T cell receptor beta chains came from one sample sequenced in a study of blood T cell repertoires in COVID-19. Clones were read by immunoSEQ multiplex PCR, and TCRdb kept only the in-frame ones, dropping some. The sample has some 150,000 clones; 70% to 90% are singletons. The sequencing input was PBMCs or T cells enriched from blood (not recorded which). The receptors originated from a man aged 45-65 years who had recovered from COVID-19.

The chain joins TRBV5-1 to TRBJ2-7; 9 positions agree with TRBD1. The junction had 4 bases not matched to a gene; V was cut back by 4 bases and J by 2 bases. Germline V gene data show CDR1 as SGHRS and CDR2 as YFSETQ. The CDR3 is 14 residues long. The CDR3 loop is CASSTGQGPYEQYF. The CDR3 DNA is TGCGCCAGCAGCACGGGACAGGGACCCTACGAGCAGTACTTC.

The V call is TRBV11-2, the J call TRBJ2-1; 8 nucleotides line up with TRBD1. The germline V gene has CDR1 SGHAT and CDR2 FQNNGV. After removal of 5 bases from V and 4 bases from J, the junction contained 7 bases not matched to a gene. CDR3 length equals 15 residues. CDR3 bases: TGTGCCAGCAGCAGACAGGGGTCGACTTACAATGAGCAGTTCTTC. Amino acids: CASSRQGSTYNEQFF.

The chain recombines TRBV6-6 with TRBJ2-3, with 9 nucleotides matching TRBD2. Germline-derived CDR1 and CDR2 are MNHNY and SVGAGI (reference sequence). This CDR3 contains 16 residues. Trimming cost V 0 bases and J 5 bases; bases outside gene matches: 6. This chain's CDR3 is CASSYSGGRAEDTQYF. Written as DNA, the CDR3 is TGTGCCAGCAGTTACTCTGGCGGGAGGGCCGAAGATACGCAGTATTTT.

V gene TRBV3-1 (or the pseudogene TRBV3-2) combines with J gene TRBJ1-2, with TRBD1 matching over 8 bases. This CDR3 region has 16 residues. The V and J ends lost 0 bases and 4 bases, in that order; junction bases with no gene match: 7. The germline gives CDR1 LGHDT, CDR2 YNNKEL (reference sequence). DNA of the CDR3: TGTGCCAGCAGCCAAGAACGCAGGGGGCAGGGCTATGGCTACACCTTC. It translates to CASSQERRGQGYGYTF.

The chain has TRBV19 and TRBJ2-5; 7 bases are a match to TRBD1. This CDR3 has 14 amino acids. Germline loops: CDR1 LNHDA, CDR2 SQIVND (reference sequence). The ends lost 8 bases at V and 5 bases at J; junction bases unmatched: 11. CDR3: CASQVRGGSETQYF. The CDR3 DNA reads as TGTGCCAGTCAGGTACGAGGGGGCAGCGAGACCCAGTACTTC.

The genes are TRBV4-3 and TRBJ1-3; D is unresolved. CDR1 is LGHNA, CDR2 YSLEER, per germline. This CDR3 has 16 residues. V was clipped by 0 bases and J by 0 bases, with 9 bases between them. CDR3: CASSQEGVSSGNTIYF. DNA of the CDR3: TGCGCCAGCAGCCAAGAGGGCGTGAGCTCTGGAAACACCATATATTTT.

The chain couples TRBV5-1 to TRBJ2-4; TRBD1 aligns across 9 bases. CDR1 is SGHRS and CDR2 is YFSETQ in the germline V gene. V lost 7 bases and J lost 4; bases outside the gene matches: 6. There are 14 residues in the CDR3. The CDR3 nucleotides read TGCGCCAGCCGGACCGGGACAGGGAAAAACATTCAGTACTTC. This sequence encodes CASRTGTGKNIQYF.

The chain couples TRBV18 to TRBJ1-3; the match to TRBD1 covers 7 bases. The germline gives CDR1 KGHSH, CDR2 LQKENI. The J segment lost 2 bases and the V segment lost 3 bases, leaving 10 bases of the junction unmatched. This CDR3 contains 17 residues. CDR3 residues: CASSPTGQALAGNTIYF. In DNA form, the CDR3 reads TGTGCCAGCTCACCCACTGGACAGGCCCTTGCTGGAAACACCATATATTTT.

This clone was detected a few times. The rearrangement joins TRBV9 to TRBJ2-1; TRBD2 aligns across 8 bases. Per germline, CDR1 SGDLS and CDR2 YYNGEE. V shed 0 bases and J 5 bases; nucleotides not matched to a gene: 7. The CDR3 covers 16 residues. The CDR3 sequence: CASSVGETSVDNEQFF. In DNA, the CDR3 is TGTGCCAGCAGCGTAGGGGAGACTAGCGTTGACAATGAGCAGTTCTTC. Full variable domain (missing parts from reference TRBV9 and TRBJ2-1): DSGVTQTPKHLITATGQRVTLRCSPRSGDLSVYWYQQSLDQGLQFLIQYYNGEERAKGNILERFSAQQFPDLHSELNLSSLELGDSALYFCASSVGETSVDNEQFFGPGTRLTVL.

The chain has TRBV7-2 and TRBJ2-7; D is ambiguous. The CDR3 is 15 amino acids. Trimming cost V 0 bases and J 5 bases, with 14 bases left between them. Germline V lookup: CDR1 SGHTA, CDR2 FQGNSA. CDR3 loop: CASSLAPFSRNEQYF. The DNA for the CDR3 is TGTGCCAGCAGCTTAGCTCCCTTTTCCAGGAACGAGCAGTACTTC.

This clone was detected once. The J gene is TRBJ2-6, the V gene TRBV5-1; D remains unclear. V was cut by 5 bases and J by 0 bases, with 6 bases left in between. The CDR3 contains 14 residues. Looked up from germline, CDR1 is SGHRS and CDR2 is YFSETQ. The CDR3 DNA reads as TGCGCCAGCAGATCGAGCTCTGGGGCCAACGTCCTGACTTTC. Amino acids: CASRSSSGANVLTF.

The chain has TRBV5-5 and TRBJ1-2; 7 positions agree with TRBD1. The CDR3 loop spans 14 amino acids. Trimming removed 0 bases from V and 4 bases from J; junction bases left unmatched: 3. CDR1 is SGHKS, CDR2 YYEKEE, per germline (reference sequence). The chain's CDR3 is CASSLAGQSYGYTF. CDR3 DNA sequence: TGTGCCAGCAGCTTGGCGGGACAGAGCTATGGCTACACCTTC.

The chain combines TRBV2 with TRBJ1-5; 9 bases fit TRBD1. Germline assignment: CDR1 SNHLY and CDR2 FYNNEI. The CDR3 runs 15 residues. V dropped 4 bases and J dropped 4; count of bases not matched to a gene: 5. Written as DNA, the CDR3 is TGTGCCAGCAGTGTACAGGGGGCTAGGAATCAGCCCCAGCATTTT. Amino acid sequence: CASSVQGARNQPQHF. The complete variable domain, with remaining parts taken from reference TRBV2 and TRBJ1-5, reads EPEVTQTPSHQVTQMGQEVILRCVPISNHLYFYWYRQILGQKVEFLVSFYNNEISEKSEIFDDQFSVERPDGSNFTLKIRSTKLEDSAMYFCASSVQGARNQPQHFGDGTRLSIL.

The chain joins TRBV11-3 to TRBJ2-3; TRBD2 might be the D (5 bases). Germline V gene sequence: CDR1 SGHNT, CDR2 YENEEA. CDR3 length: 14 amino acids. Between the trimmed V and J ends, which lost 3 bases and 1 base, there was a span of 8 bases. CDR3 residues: CASSFNGGTDTQYF. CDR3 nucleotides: TGTGCCAGCAGCTTTAACGGGGGCACAGATACGCAGTATTTT.

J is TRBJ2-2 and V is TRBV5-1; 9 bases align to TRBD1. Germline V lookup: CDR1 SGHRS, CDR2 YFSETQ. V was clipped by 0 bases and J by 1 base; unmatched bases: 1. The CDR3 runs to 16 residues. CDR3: CASSLGDRVNTGELFF. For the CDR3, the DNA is TGCGCCAGCAGCTTGGGGGACAGGGTGAACACCGGGGAGCTGTTTTTT.

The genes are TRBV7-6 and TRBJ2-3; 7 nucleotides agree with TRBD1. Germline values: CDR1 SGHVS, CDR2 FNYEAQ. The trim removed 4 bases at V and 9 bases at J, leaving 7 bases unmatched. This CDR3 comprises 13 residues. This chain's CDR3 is CASSSFTGDTQYF. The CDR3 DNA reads TGTGCCAGCAGCTCATTCACAGGGGACACGCAGTATTTT.

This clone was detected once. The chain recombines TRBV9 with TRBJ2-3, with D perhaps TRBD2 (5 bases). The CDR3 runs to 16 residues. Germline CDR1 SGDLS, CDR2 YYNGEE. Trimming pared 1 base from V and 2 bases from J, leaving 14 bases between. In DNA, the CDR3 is TGTGCCAGCAGCGTATGGGCGGTCGGGATCACAGATACGCAGTATTTT. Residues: CASSVWAVGITDTQYF.

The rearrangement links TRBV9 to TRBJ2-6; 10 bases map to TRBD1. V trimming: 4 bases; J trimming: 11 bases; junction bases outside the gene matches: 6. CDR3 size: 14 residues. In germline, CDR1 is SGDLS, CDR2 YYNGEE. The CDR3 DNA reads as TGTGCCAGCAGCCCAGAGGACAGGGGGTACGTCCTGACTTTC. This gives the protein CASSPEDRGYVLTF.